This section outlines one T cell receptor beta chain sequence together with its context. The data derive from a study of blood T cell repertoires in COVID-19. Across the study: The United States, Italy and Spain provided the acute and convalescent COVID-19 samples. T cells, B-cell-depleted T cells, or PBMCs provided the cDNA or gDNA that served as material.

In the original processing: Cell counts per sample came from amplifying reference gene primers. Here immunoSEQ multiplex PCR was the method, and the copy in TCRdb shows in-frame clones only, minus some. V, J and clone size were drawn from that table, and D and trimming were deduced from the DNA. The data show fewer than 150,000 clones, more than 70% seen once. Trimming pared 6 bases from V and 7 bases from J, leaving 12 bases between. The CDR3 runs 13 residues. Germline CDR1 reads KGHDR; CDR2 reads SFDVKD. The rearrangement uses TRBV24-1 and TRBJ2-1, with a possible D match to TRBD2 (6 bases). The receptor was derived from a woman aged 55 to 70 with acute or convalescent COVID-19. Sequencing input: peripheral blood. This chain's CDR3 is CATSRSGRNEQFF. The DNA of the CDR3 is TGTGCCACCAGTAGAAGTGGGAGGAATGAGCAGTTCTTC.